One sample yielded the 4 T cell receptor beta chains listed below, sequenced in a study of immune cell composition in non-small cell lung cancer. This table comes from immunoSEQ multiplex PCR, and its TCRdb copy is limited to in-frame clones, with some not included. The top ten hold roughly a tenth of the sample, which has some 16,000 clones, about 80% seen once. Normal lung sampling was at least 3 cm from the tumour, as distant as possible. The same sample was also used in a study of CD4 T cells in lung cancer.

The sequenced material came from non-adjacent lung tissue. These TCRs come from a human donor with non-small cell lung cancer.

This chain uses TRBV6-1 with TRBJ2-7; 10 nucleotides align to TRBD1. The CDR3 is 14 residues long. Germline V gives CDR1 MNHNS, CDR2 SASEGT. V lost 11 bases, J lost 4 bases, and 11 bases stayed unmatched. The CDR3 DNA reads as TGTGCCTCCTCACCGGGACAGGGGATATACGAGCAGTACTTC. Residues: CASSPGQGIYEQYF.

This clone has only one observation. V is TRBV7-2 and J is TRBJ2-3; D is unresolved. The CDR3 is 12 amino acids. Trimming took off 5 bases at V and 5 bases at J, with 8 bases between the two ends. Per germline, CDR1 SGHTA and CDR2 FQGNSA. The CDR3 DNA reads TGTGCCAGCAGCCCCCCTGGAGATACGCAGTATTTT. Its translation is CASSPPGDTQYF. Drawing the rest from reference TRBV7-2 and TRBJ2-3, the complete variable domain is GAGVSQSPSNKVTEKGKDVELRCDPISGHTALYWYRQSLGQGLEFLIYFQGNSAPDKSGLPSDRFSAERTGGSVSTLTIQRTQQEDSAVYLCASSPPGDTQYFGPGTRLTVL.

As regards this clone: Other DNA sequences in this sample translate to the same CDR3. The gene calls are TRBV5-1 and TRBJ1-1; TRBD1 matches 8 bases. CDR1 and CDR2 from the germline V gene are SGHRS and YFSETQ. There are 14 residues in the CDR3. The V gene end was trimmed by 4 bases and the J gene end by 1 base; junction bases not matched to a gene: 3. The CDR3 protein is CASSAQGGNTEAFF. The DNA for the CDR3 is TGCGCCAGCAGCGCACAGGGGGGGAACACTGAAGCTTTCTTT. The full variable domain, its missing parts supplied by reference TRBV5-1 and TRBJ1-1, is KAGVTQTPRYLIKTRGQQVTLSCSPISGHRSVSWYQQTPGQGLQFLFEYFSETQRNKGNFPGRFSGRQFSNSRSEMNVSTLELGDSALYLCASSAQGGNTEAFFGQGTRLTVV.

The DNA of the CDR3 is TGTGCCAGCTCACCAGCGCTAGCGGGAGAGACCCAGTACTTC. Translated: CASSPALAGETQYF. The rearrangement uses TRBV18 and TRBJ2-5; 8 positions match TRBD2. In germline, CDR1 is KGHSH, CDR2 LQKENI. V lost 2 bases to trimming and J lost 4 bases; unmatched junction nucleotides: 3. The CDR3 runs to 14 residues. The whole variable domain, filled in from reference TRBV18 and TRBJ2-5, reads NAGVMQNPRHLVRRRGQEARLRCSPMKGHSHVYWYRQLPEEGLKFMVYLQKENIIDESGMPKERFSAEFPKEGPSILRIQQVVRGDSAAYFCASSPALAGETQYFGPGTRLLVL.